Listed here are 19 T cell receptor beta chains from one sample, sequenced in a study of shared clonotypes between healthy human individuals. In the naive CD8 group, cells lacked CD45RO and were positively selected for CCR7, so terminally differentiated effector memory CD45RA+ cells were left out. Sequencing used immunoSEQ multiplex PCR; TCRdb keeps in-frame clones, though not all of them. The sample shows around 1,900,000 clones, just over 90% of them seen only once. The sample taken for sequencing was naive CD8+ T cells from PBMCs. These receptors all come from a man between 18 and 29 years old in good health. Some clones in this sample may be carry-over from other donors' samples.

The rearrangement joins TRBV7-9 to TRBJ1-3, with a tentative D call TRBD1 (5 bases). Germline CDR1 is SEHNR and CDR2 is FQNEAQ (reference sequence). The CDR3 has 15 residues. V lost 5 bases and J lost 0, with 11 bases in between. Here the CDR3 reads CASSRGPSSGNTIYF. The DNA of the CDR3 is TGTGCCAGCAGCCGGGGACCGAGCTCTGGAAACACCATATATTTT.

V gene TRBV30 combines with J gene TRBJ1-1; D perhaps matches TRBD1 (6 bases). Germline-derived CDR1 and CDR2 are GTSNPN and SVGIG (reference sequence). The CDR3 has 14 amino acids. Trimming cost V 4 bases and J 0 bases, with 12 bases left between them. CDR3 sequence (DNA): TGTGCCTGGACTACAGGGATTATGAACACTGAAGCTTTCTTT. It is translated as CAWTTGIMNTEAFF.

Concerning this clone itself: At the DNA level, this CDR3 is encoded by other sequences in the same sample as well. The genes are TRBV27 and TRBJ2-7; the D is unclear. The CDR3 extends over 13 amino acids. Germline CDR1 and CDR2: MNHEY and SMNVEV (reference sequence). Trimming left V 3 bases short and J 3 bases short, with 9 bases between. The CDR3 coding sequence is TGTGCCAGCAGTTTTGGGCAGAACTACGAGCAGTACTTC. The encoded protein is CASSFGQNYEQYF.

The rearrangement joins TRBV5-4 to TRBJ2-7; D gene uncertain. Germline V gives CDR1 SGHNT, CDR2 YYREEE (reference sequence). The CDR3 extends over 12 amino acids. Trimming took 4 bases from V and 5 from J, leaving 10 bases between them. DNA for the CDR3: TGTGCCAGCAGCGACCGGCACCACGAGCAGTACTTC. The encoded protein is CASSDRHHEQYF.

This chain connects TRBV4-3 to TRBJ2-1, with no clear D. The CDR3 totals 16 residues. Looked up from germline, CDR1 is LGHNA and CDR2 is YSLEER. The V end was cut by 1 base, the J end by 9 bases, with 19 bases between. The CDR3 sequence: CASSQGSRSPLIEQFF. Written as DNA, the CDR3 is TGCGCCAGCAGCCAAGGTTCCCGTTCACCCTTAATTGAGCAGTTCTTC.

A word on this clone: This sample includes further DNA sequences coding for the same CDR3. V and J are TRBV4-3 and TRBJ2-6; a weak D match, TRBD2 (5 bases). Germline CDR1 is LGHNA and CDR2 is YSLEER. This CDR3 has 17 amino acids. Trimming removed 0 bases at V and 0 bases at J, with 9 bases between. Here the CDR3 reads CASSQDPRGSGANVLTF. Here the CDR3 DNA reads TGCGCCAGCAGCCAAGATCCCCGGGGCTCTGGGGCCAACGTCCTGACTTTC.

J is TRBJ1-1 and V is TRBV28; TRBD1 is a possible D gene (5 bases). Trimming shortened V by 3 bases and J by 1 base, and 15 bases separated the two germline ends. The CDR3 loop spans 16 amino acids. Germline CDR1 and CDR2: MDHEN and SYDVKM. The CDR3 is CASSFLGPRGNTEAFF. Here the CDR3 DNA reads TGTGCCAGCAGTTTCTTGGGGCCTAGGGGGAACACTGAAGCTTTCTTT. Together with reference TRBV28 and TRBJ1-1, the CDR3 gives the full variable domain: DVKVTQSSRYLVKRTGEKVFLECVQDMDHENMFWYRQDPGLGLRLIYFSYDVKMKEKGDIPEGYSVSREKKERFSLILESASTNQTSMYLCASSFLGPRGNTEAFFGQGTRLTVV.

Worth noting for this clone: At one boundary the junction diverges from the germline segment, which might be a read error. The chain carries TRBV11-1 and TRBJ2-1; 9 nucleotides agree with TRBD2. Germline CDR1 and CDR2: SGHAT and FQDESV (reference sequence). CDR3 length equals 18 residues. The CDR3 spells CASSLAPQREDSSNEQFF. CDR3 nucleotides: TGTGCCAGCAGCTTAGCGCCCCAGCGGGAGGACTCCTCCAATGAGCAGTTCTTC.

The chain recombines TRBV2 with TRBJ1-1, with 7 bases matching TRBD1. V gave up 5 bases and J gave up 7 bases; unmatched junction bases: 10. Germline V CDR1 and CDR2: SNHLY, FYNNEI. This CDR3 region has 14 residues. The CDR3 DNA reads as TGTGCCAGCAGTAGGGGGAGGGGGCTGAATGAAGCTTTCTTT. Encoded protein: CASSRGRGLNEAFF.

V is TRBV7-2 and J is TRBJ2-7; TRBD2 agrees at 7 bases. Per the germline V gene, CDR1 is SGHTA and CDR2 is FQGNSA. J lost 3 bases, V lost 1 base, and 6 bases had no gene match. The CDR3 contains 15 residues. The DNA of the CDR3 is TGTGCCAGCAGCTTAGTCGGGCGGGGGAACTACGAGCAGTACTTC. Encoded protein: CASSLVGRGNYEQYF.

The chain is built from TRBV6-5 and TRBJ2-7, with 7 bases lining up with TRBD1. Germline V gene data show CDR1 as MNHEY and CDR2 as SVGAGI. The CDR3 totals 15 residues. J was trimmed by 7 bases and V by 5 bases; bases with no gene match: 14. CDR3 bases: TGTGCCAGCAGTGCCGCACAGGGGATCCTACGGGAGCAGTACTTC. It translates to CASSAAQGILREQYF.

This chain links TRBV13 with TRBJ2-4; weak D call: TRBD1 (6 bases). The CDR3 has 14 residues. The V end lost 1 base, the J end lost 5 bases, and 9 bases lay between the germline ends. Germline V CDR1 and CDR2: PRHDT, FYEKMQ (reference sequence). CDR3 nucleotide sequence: TGTGCCAGCAGCTTAGACAGGGACCAAAACATTCAGTACTTC. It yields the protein CASSLDRDQNIQYF.

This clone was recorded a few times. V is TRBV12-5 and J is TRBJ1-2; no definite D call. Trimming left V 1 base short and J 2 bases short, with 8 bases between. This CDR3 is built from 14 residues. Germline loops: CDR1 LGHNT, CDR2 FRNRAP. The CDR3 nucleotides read TGTGCTAGTGGTTTGGGAACACCGAACTATGGCTACACCTTC. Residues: CASGLGTPNYGYTF.

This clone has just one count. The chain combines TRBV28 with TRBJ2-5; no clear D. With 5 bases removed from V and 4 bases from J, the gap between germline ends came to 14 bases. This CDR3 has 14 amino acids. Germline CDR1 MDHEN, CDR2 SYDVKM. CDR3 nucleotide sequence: TGTGCCAGCAGTCTTCCCGCAGAGCTAGAGACCCAGTACTTC. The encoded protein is CASSLPAELETQYF.

The CDR3 DNA follows: TGTGCCAGCAGTGCCTCGATGGGACCGCTCGGCCTCAGTATGTTCTTC. It is translated as CASSASMGPLGLSMFF. The rearrangement uses TRBV27 and TRBJ2-1; the D call may be TRBD1 or TRBD2 (5 bases each). The V gene's germline CDR1 is MNHEY and CDR2 SMNVEV (reference sequence). The CDR3 has 16 residues. V lost 5 bases and J lost 15, with 29 bases in between.

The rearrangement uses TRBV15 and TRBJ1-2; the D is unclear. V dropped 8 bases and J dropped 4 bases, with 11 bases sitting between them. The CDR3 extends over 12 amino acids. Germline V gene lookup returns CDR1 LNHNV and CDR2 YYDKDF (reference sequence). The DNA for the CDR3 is TGTGCCACCCTGGATCTGACCTATGGCTACACCTTC. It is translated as CATLDLTYGYTF.

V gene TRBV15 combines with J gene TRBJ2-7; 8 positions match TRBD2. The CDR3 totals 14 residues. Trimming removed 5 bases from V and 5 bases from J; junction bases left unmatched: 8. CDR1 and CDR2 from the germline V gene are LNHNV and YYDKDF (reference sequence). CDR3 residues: CATSFGRVSDEQYF. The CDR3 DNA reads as TGTGCCACCAGCTTCGGGAGGGTTTCGGACGAGCAGTACTTC.

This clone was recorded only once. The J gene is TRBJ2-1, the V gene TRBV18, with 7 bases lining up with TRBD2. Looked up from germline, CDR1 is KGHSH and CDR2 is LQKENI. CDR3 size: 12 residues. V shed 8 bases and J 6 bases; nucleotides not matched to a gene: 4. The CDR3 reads CASGRALNEQFF. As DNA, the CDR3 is TGTGCCAGCGGGAGGGCCCTCAATGAGCAGTTCTTC.

The CDR3 coding sequence is TGTGCCAGCAGCGCTAGTGACAGGGTAGGTCAAGAGACCCAGTACTTC. The encoded protein is CASSASDRVGQETQYF. The chain couples TRBV9 to TRBJ2-5; 7 nucleotides line up with TRBD1. Germline V gives CDR1 SGDLS, CDR2 YYNGEE. Trimming cost V 3 bases and J 2 bases; bases outside gene matches: 10. The CDR3 has 16 amino acids.